The 24 T cell receptor beta chains given below trace back to one sample, sequenced in a study of cytomegalovirus exposure and HLA in healthy donors. 60 Vbeta and 13 Jbeta primers were used in PCR. Method: immunoSEQ multiplex PCR; TCRdb's copy keeps in-frame clones and lacks some. Among 150,000 to 200,000 clones listed, nearly 80% were seen once. Sequenced sample: PBMCs. The receptors come from a female donor in good health and CMV-seronegative.

This clone occurred a few times. The chain employs TRBV9 and TRBJ1-3; TRBD1 might be the D (6 bases). Looked up from germline, CDR1 is SGDLS and CDR2 is YYNGEE. Trimming removed 3 bases from V and 4 bases from J, with 11 bases in between. This CDR3 is built from 14 residues. The CDR3 DNA reads TGTGCCAGCAGCGGCACAGGGAACGGAAACACCATATATTTT. This sequence encodes CASSGTGNGNTIYF.

The chain has TRBV6-5 and TRBJ2-2; D not resolved. The CDR3 loop spans 12 amino acids. The V gene's germline CDR1 is MNHEY and CDR2 SVGAGI. Trimming took 6 bases from V and 1 from J, leaving 3 bases between them. The CDR3 DNA follows: TGTGCCAGCAGCGTGAACACCGGGGAGCTGTTTTTT. Its protein product is CASSVNTGELFF.

V and J are TRBV18 and TRBJ1-1; D is uncertain. The length of the CDR3 is 13 residues. The germline gives CDR1 KGHSH, CDR2 LQKENI. The V gene lost 3 bases and the J gene lost 5 bases, with 10 bases spanning the gap. CDR3 in amino acids: CASSPDLGTEAFF. In nucleotides, the CDR3 is TGTGCCAGCTCACCCGACCTCGGGACTGAAGCTTTCTTT.

In DNA, the CDR3 is TGTGCCAGCAGCTCGACTAGCGGGAACGGGTACACCGGGGAGCTGTTTTTT. It translates to CASSSTSGNGYTGELFF. V and J are TRBV11-3 and TRBJ2-2, with 11 bases that match TRBD2. V shed 4 bases, J shed 3 bases, and the junction held 7 bases outside the gene matches. Germline CDR1 reads SGHNT; CDR2 reads YENEEA. This CDR3 has 17 amino acids.

The chain recombines TRBV4-2 with TRBJ2-7; TRBD2 matches at 12 bases. V shed 0 bases and J 1 base; nucleotides not matched to a gene: 7. Germline assignment: CDR1 LGHNA and CDR2 YNFKEQ. The CDR3 has 18 amino acids. As DNA, the CDR3 is TGTGCCAGCAGCCAAGATCTCGGGACTAGCGGGCTTTCCTACGAGCAGTACTTC. Protein product: CASSQDLGTSGLSYEQYF.

This clone was recorded a few times. The chain is built from TRBV19 and TRBJ2-4; D unresolved. The germline V gene has CDR1 LNHDA and CDR2 SQIVND (reference sequence). The CDR3 spans 16 residues. V lost 2 bases to trimming and J lost 0 bases, with 11 bases between them. The CDR3 region is CASSIHPRIAKNIQYF. The CDR3 DNA sequence: TGTGCCAGTAGTATACATCCGCGAATAGCCAAAAACATTCAGTACTTC. Complete variable domain (other parts from reference TRBV19 and TRBJ2-4): DGGITQSPKYLFRKEGQNVTLSCEQNLNHDAMYWYRQDPGQGLRLIYYSQIVNDFQKGDIAEGYSVSREKKESFPLTVTSAQKNPTAFYLCASSIHPRIAKNIQYFGAGTRLSVL.

The rearrangement joins TRBV6-1 to TRBJ2-1; 8 bases agree with TRBD1. Trimming at V came to 7 bases and at J to 8 bases, leaving 7 bases not matched to a gene. The CDR3 extends over 13 amino acids. The germline V gene encodes CDR1 MNHNS and CDR2 SASEGT. The CDR3 DNA is TGTGCCAGCACTAGAGCAGGGGGCTATGAGCAGTTCTTC. Its translation: CASTRAGGYEQFF.

This clone was observed a handful of times. This chain connects TRBV28 to TRBJ2-7; perhaps TRBD1 as D (6 bases). The CDR3 contains 13 residues. Germline values: CDR1 MDHEN, CDR2 SYDVKM. V was pared by 6 bases and J by 3 bases, with 12 bases between. The CDR3 coding sequence is TGTGCCAGCAGGGTCGGACAGATCTACGAGCAGTACTTC. This translates into CASRVGQIYEQYF. The full variable domain, with the rest looked up from reference TRBV28 and TRBJ2-7, is DVKVTQSSRYLVKRTGEKVFLECVQDMDHENMFWYRQDPGLGLRLIYFSYDVKMKEKGDIPEGYSVSREKKERFSLILESASTNQTSMYLCASRVGQIYEQYFGPGTRLTVT.

The sample holds one count of this clone. V and J are TRBV27 and TRBJ2-1, with 9 bases fitting TRBD2. Germline loops: CDR1 MNHEY, CDR2 SMNVEV (reference sequence). This CDR3 comprises 19 residues. V was clipped by 1 base and J by 8 bases; unmatched bases: 18. CDR3 DNA sequence: TGTGCCAGCAGTTTATTTGGGTCGGGGGCGGGAGGGCCTCGGGATGAGCAGTTCTTC. Encoded protein: CASSLFGSGAGGPRDEQFF.

The chain has TRBV27 and TRBJ1-2; 7 bases are a match to TRBD1. The V segment lost 6 bases and the J segment 0 bases; nucleotides outside the gene matches: 7. Looked up from germline, CDR1 is MNHEY and CDR2 is SMNVEV (reference sequence). The CDR3 totals 15 residues. The CDR3 DNA reads TGTGCCAGCAGCCCGATCAGGGGGGCTAACTATGGCTACACCTTC. This sequence encodes CASSPIRGANYGYTF.

The CDR3 loop reads CASSTGPGRTLSYEQYF. CDR3 nucleotide sequence: TGTGCCAGCAGCACAGGGCCGGGACGGACGCTCTCCTACGAGCAGTACTTC. The V and J genes are TRBV5-4 and TRBJ2-7, with D possibly TRBD1 on 6 matching bases. The CDR3 loop spans 17 amino acids. With 4 bases removed from V and 0 bases from J, the gap between germline ends came to 20 bases. Germline V gene sequence: CDR1 SGHNT, CDR2 YYREEE (reference sequence).

This chain connects TRBV29-1 to TRBJ2-2, with 7 bases aligning to TRBD2. From germline, CDR1 is SQVTM and CDR2 ANQGSEA. This CDR3 has 13 amino acids. The trim removed 4 bases at V and 4 bases at J, leaving 3 bases unmatched. CDR3 sequence reads: CSVASGPTGELFF. CDR3 DNA sequence: TGCAGCGTTGCTAGCGGCCCCACCGGGGAGCTGTTTTTT.

V gene TRBV10-2 combines with J gene TRBJ2-2, with 7 nucleotides matching TRBD1. Germline V gene sequence: CDR1 WSHSY, CDR2 SAAADI. The length of the CDR3 is 14 residues. J gave up 6 bases and V 7 bases, and 8 bases lay outside the gene matches. DNA of the CDR3: TGCGCCAGCAAGATCAGGGGGAAGGCCGGGGAGCTGTTTTTT. It yields the protein CASKIRGKAGELFF.

This clone was counted a single time. The rearrangement joins TRBV27 to TRBJ2-7, with D hard to call. The V end lost 5 bases, the J end lost 0 bases, and 5 bases lay between the germline ends. In germline, CDR1 is MNHEY, CDR2 SMNVEV (reference sequence). The CDR3 extends over 12 amino acids. In DNA, the CDR3 is TGTGCCAGCAGTAGGAGCTCCTACGAGCAGTACTTC. Translation gives CASSRSSYEQYF.

This clone has just a few counts. The chain joins TRBV9 to TRBJ2-7; unclear D gene. With 4 bases removed from V and 0 bases from J, the gap between germline ends came to 11 bases. CDR1 SGDLS and CDR2 YYNGEE come from the germline V gene. CDR3 length: 14 residues. The CDR3 loop reads CASSSNRDSYEQYF. CDR3 DNA sequence: TGTGCCAGCAGCTCAAACAGAGACTCCTACGAGCAGTACTTC.

This clone was observed a handful of times. The chain links TRBV30 to TRBJ1-5; D call uncertain. Trimming took 0 bases from V and 6 from J, leaving 12 bases between them. Germline CDR1 and CDR2: GTSNPN and SVGIG (reference sequence). This CDR3 spans 14 amino acids. CDR3 region: CAWSVLGVSQPQHF. The CDR3 DNA sequence: TGTGCCTGGAGTGTACTAGGAGTGAGTCAGCCCCAGCATTTT.

V is TRBV19 and J is TRBJ2-2; 7 bases match TRBD2. Germline loops: CDR1 LNHDA, CDR2 SQIVND (reference sequence). V gave up 5 bases and J gave up 2 bases; unmatched junction bases: 11. The CDR3 covers 17 residues. The CDR3 DNA sequence: TGTGCCAGTAGTGCCCGAGCCGGGACTAAAAACACCGGGGAGCTGTTTTTT. Translation gives CASSARAGTKNTGELFF.

The chain carries TRBV4-1 and TRBJ1-1, with a weak D call TRBD1 (5 bases). Trimming pared 4 bases from V and 6 bases from J, leaving 9 bases between. Germline V CDR1 and CDR2: MGHRA, YSYEKL. The length of the CDR3 is 12 residues. For the CDR3, the DNA is TGCGCCAGCAGCCTGCAAGGGGCTGAAGCTTTCTTT. Its translation is CASSLQGAEAFF.

J is TRBJ1-3 and V is TRBV9; TRBD1 is a possible D gene (6 bases). The V gene's germline CDR1 is SGDLS and CDR2 YYNGEE. V was cut by 0 bases and J by 2 bases, with 12 bases left in between. The CDR3 has 16 residues. CDR3 protein: CASSVAGGAAGNTIYF. CDR3 nucleotides: TGTGCCAGCAGCGTAGCGGGGGGGGCGGCTGGAAACACCATATATTTT.

The chain employs TRBV5-4 and TRBJ1-2, with D unresolved. The germline CDR1 and CDR2 sequences are SGHNT and YYREEE (reference sequence). CDR3 length: 16 amino acids. The V end lost 2 bases, the J end lost 0 bases, and 14 bases lay between the germline ends. The chain's CDR3 is CASSFGLTTSNYGYTF. The CDR3 DNA reads as TGTGCCAGCAGCTTTGGCCTTACCACCTCTAACTATGGCTACACCTTC.

As DNA, the CDR3 is TGTGCCAGCAGTTTGCACCGGGGGGGTGGCAATCAGCCCCAGCATTTT. It is translated as CASSLHRGGGNQPQHF. The chain couples TRBV28 to TRBJ1-5; D is possibly TRBD1 (5 bases). Germline loops: CDR1 MDHEN, CDR2 SYDVKM. Between the trimmed V and J ends, which lost 3 bases and 2 bases, there was a span of 14 bases. This CDR3 is 16 amino acids long.

The chain uses TRBV19 and TRBJ2-3; 8 bases map to TRBD2. Trimming at V came to 4 bases and at J to 2 bases, leaving 11 bases not matched to a gene. Per the germline V gene, CDR1 is LNHDA and CDR2 is SQIVND (reference sequence). The CDR3 consists of 17 residues. The CDR3 protein is CASSTSGTRRPTDTQYF. The CDR3 DNA reads as TGTGCCAGTAGTACCTCCGGGACTAGGAGACCCACAGATACGCAGTATTTT. Drawing the rest from reference TRBV19 and TRBJ2-3, the complete variable domain is DGGITQSPKYLFRKEGQNVTLSCEQNLNHDAMYWYRQDPGQGLRLIYYSQIVNDFQKGDIAEGYSVSREKKESFPLTVTSAQKNPTAFYLCASSTSGTRRPTDTQYFGPGTRLTVL.

The rearrangement joins TRBV7-2 to TRBJ2-5; 7 nucleotides match TRBD2. The CDR3 spans 15 residues. Germline values: CDR1 SGHTA, CDR2 FQGNSA. The junction had 5 bases not matched to a gene; V was cut back by 1 base and J by 3 bases. This CDR3 reads CASSLGSGREETQYF. The CDR3 bases are TGTGCCAGCAGCTTAGGATCAGGGAGGGAAGAGACCCAGTACTTC.

This chain uses TRBV27 with TRBJ2-5; maybe TRBD2 (6 bases). Germline CDR1 MNHEY, CDR2 SMNVEV (reference sequence). This CDR3 comprises 16 residues. The V gene lost 11 bases and the J gene lost 3 bases, with 25 bases spanning the gap. In nucleotides, the CDR3 is TGTGCCGTACTCCTTGCGAGACGGAGGGAAAAAGAGACCCAGTACTTC. This sequence encodes CAVLLARRREKETQYF.